Below are 10 T cell receptor beta chains sequenced from a single sample in a study of blood T cell repertoires in COVID-19. Libraries were prepared by immunoSEQ multiplex PCR; TCRdb keeps only in-frame clonotypes and omits some of them. The table records over 100,000 clones, roughly 87% of them present only once. Source material: peripheral blood. The receptor set was obtained from a man at least 80 years old with acute or convalescent COVID-19.

V is TRBV7-6 and J is TRBJ2-2, with D perhaps matching TRBD2 (6 bases). Germline CDR1 is SGHVS and CDR2 is FNYEAQ. Trimming cost V 5 bases and J 4 bases, with 14 bases left between them. The CDR3 sequence is 15 residues long. The CDR3 nucleotides read TGTGCCAGCAGCCTAGTCCAGGGAGGCACCGGGGAGCTGTTTTTT. Translating gives CASSLVQGGTGELFF. Complete variable domain (other parts from reference TRBV7-6 and TRBJ2-2): GAGVSQSPRYKVTKRGQDVALRCDPISGHVSLYWYRQALGQGPEFLTYFNYEAQQDKSGLPNDRFSAERPEGSISTLTIQRTEQRDSAMYRCASSLVQGGTGELFFGEGSRLTVL.

V usage is TRBV7-9 and J usage is TRBJ2-7, with D unresolved. CDR1 SEHNR and CDR2 FQNEAQ come from the germline V gene (reference sequence). This CDR3 has 14 amino acids. Trimming left V 2 bases short and J 0 bases short, with 8 bases between. The DNA of the CDR3 is TGTGCCAGCAGCTTACCCCCCAGCTCCTACGAGCAGTACTTC. Translating it yields CASSLPPSSYEQYF. The variable domain in full, completed from reference TRBV7-9 and TRBJ2-7, reads DTGVSQNPRHKITKRGQNVTFRCDPISEHNRLYWYRQTLGQGPEFLTYFQNEAQLEKSRLLSDRFSAERPKGSFSTLEIQRTEQGDSAMYLCASSLPPSSYEQYFGPGTRLTVT.

This clone was detected only a few times. This sequence joins TRBV6-1 and TRBJ2-1; D perhaps matches TRBD1 (5 bases). Germline V gene lookup returns CDR1 MNHNS and CDR2 SASEGT. The CDR3 loop spans 15 amino acids. The V end was cut by 3 bases, the J end by 4 bases, with 13 bases between. CDR3 sequence: CASSEGWAGYNEQFF. CDR3 nucleotides: TGTGCCAGCAGTGAGGGGTGGGCAGGGTACAATGAGCAGTTCTTC.

This clone was seen once. The chain is built from TRBV27 and TRBJ2-7, with 9 bases fitting TRBD2. J gave up 1 base and V 6 bases, and 4 bases lay outside the gene matches. CDR3 length: 14 residues. Germline V gene lookup returns CDR1 MNHEY and CDR2 SMNVEV (reference sequence). The CDR3, as DNA: TGTGCCAGCAGAGATCTAGCGGGATCCTACGAGCAGTACTTC. This sequence encodes CASRDLAGSYEQYF.

The rearrangement joins TRBV15 to TRBJ2-3; TRBD2 agrees at 8 bases. The V and J ends lost 1 base and 1 base, in that order; junction bases with no gene match: 10. Germline values: CDR1 LNHNV, CDR2 YYDKDF (reference sequence). This CDR3 comprises 18 residues. The CDR3 is CATSRGDGGAGGTDTQYF. For the CDR3, the DNA is TGTGCCACCAGCAGAGGAGATGGGGGAGCGGGAGGCACAGATACGCAGTATTTT.

The V and J genes are TRBV6-5 and TRBJ1-2; the D gene is possibly TRBD1 (5 bases). Germline V gene data show CDR1 as MNHEY and CDR2 as SVGAGI. This CDR3 region has 15 residues. Trimming removed 5 bases from V and 0 bases from J, with 13 bases in between. The CDR3 is CASSPRQSSNYGYTF. In nucleotides, the CDR3 is TGTGCCAGCAGTCCGCGACAGAGTTCTAACTATGGCTACACCTTC.

This clone was seen only a few times. This chain links TRBV3-1 (or the pseudogene TRBV3-2) with TRBJ2-7, with D hard to call. Germline CDR1 reads LGHDT; CDR2 reads YNNKEL (reference sequence). V was shortened by 3 bases and J by 4 bases, with 4 bases between the two germline ends. This CDR3 is built from 11 residues. Here the CDR3 reads CASSHSYEQYF. CDR3 coding DNA: TGTGCCAGCAGCCATTCGTACGAGCAGTACTTC.

This clone was detected a few times. The chain carries TRBV7-9 and TRBJ1-1; maybe TRBD1 (6 bases). The CDR3 is 16 amino acids. CDR1 is SEHNR and CDR2 is FQNEAQ in the germline V gene (reference sequence). With 3 bases removed from V and 3 bases from J, the gap between germline ends came to 17 bases. CDR3 nucleotide sequence: TGTGCCAGCAGCTTTCTTTTAGCGGGGGGCGACACTGAAGCTTTCTTT. As protein: CASSFLLAGGDTEAFF.

This sequence joins TRBV28 and TRBJ1-1; no reliable D call. Trimming cost V 2 bases and J 7 bases, with 11 bases left between them. In germline, CDR1 is MDHEN, CDR2 SYDVKM. The CDR3 contains 13 residues. The CDR3 nucleotides are TGTGCCAGCAGTTTAGAAGAGCCTTATGAAGCTTTCTTT. This sequence encodes CASSLEEPYEAFF.

As for this clone: Other DNA variants within this sample encode the same CDR3. The rearrangement links TRBV27 to TRBJ2-5; TRBD1 matches 11 bases. Germline V gene data show CDR1 as MNHEY and CDR2 as SMNVEV (reference sequence). CDR3 length: 14 amino acids. V lost 3 bases, J lost 4 bases, and 1 base stayed unmatched. CDR3 sequence (DNA): TGTGCCAGCAGTTTGGGGACAGGGGGAGAGACCCAGTACTTC. Translation: CASSLGTGGETQYF.